This TCR beta chain came from a study of blood T cell repertoires in COVID-19. The wider study: Samples of COVID-19 (acute and convalescent) were obtained from the United States, Italy and Spain. Nucleic acid was either cDNA or gDNA, and it came from T cells, B-cell-depleted T cells, or PBMCs.

As originally analysed: Reference gene primer amplification yielded estimated nucleated cell counts. The method was immunoSEQ multiplex PCR; TCRdb's version includes in-frame clones alone and lacks a portion of them. V, J and clone size reflect that table, while D and trimming were determined from the DNA. The data show about 210,000 clones, with around 88% seen just once and about 7.4% held by the top ten. The sequence derives from a woman in her fifties or sixties with acute or convalescent COVID-19. The sequenced sample consisted of peripheral blood.

The CDR3 region is CASSDRLAGYNEQFF. As DNA, the CDR3 is TGTGCCAGCAGTGACCGACTAGCGGGTTACAATGAGCAGTTCTTC. V usage is TRBV6-1 and J usage is TRBJ2-1; 10 nucleotides agree with TRBD2. Trimming removed 3 bases from V and 4 bases from J; junction bases left unmatched: 3. Germline V CDR1 and CDR2: MNHNS, SASEGT. The CDR3 runs 15 residues.